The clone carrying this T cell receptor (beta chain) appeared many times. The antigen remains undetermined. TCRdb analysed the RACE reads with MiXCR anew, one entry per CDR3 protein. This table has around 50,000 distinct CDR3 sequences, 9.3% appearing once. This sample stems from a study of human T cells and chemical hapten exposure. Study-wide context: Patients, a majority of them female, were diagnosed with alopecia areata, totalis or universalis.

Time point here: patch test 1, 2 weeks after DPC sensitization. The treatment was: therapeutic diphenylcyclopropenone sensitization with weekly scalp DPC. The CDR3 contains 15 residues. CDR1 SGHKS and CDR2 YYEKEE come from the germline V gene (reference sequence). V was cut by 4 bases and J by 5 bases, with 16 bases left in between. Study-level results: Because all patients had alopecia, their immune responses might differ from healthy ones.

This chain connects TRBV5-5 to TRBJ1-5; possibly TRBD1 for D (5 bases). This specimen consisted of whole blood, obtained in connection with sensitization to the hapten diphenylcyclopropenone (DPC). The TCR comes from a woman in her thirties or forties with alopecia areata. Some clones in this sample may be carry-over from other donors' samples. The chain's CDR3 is CASSVRVLLDQPQHF. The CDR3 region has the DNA TGTGCCAGCAGCGTCAGGGTACTACTCGATCAGCCCCAGCATTTT. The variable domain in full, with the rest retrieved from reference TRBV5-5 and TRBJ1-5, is DAGVTQSPTHLIKTRGQQVTLRCSPISGHKSVSWYQQVLGQGPQFIFQYYEKEERGRGNFPDRFSARQFPNYSSELNVNALLLGDSALYLCASSVRVLLDQPQHFGDGTRLSIL.